This T cell receptor beta chain appears in the sequencing data of a study of T cell repertoires in cytomegalovirus infection. The wider study: Indicated by public TCR beta signatures were CMV infection and matching HLA type. Study-wide findings and caveats: The study identified carriers of CMV plus the relevant HLA from cumulative public TCR beta family frequency. HLA-C-restricted CMV-specific TCR beta clonotypes were dominant in the ex vivo response.

This clonotype was found a few times. Its antigen is unknown. MiXCR, run by TCRdb on the reads, gives a single entry per CDR3 protein. The table records a few hundred thousand distinct CDR3 sequences, 40% of them present only once. This CDR3 contains 15 residues. V gave up 6 bases and J gave up 0 bases, with 12 bases separating them. This sample comprised cultured PBMCs, obtained from culture after CMV antigen stimulation. V gene TRBV12-3 or TRBV12-4 combines with J gene TRBJ2-1; D possibly corresponds to TRBD2 (5 bases). The receptor comes from a human donor in good health (CMV status not recorded). Some clones in this sample may be carry-over from other donors' samples. CDR3 bases: TGTGCCAGCAGACCAGTAGGGAGCTCCTACAATGAGCAGTTCTTC. Its translation: CASRPVGSSYNEQFF.